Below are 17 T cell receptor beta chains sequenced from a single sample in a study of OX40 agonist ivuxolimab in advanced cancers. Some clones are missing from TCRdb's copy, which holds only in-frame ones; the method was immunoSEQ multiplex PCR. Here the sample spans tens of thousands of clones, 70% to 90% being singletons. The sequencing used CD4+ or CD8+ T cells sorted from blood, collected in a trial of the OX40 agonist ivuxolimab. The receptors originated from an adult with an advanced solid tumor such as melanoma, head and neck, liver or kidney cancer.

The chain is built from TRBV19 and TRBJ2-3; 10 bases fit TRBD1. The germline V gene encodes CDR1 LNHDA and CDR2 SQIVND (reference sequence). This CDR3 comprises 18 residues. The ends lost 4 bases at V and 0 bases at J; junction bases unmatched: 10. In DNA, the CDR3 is TGTGCCAGTAGTAAGGGGACAGGGGCCCGGGCAAGCACAGATACGCAGTATTTT. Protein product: CASSKGTGARASTDTQYF.

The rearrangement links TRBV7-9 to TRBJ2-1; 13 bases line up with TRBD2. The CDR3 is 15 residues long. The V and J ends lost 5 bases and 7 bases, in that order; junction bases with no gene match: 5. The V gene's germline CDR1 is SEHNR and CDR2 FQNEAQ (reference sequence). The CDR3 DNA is TGTGCCAGCAGCCCGCCGGGACTAGCGGGGAATGAGCAGTTCTTC. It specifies CASSPPGLAGNEQFF. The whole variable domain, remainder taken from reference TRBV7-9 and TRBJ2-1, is DTGVSQNPRHKITKRGQNVTFRCDPISEHNRLYWYRQTLGQGPEFLTYFQNEAQLEKSRLLSDRFSAERPKGSFSTLEIQRTEQGDSAMYLCASSPPGLAGNEQFFGPGTRLTVL.

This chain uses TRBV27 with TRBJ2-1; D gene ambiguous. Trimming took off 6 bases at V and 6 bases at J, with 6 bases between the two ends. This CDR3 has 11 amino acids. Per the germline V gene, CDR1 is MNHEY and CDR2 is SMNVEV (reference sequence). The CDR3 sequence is CASSSGNEQFF. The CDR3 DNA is TGTGCCAGCAGCTCCGGCAATGAGCAGTTCTTC.

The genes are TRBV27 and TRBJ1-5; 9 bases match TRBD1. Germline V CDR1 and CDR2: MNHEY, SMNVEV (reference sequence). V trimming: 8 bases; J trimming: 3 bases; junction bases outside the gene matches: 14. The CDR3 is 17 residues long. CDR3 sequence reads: CASGRGTGTENNQPQHF. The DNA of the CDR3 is TGTGCCAGCGGCCGCGGGACAGGGACGGAGAACAATCAGCCCCAGCATTTT.

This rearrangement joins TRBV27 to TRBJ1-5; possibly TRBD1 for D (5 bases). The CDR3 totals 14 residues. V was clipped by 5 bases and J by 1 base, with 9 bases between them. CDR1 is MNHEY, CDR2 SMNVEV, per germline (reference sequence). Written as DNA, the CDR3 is TGTGCCAGCAGTCATAGGGACAGCAATCAGCCCCAGCATTTT. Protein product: CASSHRDSNQPQHF.

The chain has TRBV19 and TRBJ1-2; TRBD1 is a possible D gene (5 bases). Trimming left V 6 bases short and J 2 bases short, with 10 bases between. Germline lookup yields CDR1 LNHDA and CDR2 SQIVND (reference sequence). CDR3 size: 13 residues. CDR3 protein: CASSWGPNYGYTF. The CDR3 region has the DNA TGTGCCAGTAGCTGGGGACCAAACTATGGCTACACCTTC.

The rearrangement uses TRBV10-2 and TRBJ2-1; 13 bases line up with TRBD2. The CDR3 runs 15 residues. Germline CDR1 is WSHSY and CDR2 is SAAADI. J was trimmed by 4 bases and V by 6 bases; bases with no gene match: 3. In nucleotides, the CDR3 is TGCGCCAGCAGCACTAGCGGGGGGGTGTACAATGAGCAGTTCTTC. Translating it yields CASSTSGGVYNEQFF.

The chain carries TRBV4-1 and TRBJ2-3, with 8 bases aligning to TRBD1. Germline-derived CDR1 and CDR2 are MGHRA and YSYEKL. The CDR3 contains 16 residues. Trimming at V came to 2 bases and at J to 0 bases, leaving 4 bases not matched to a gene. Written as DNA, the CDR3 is TGCGCCAGCAGCCAAACCGGGACAGGAAGCACAGATACGCAGTATTTT. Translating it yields CASSQTGTGSTDTQYF.

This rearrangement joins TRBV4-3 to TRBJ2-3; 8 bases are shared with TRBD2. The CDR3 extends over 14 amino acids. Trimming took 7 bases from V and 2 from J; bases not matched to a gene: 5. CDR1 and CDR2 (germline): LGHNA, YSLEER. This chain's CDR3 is CASTSGGFTDTQYF. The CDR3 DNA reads TGCGCCAGCACCTCGGGGGGGTTCACAGATACGCAGTATTTT.

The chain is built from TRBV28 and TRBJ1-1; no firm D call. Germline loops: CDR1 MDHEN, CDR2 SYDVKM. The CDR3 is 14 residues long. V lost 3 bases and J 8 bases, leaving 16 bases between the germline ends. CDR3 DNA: TGTGCCAGCAGTTTGTCCAGCGCGGGTAGGGAAGCTTTCTTT. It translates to CASSLSSAGREAFF. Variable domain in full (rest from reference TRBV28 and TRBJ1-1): DVKVTQSSRYLVKRTGEKVFLECVQDMDHENMFWYRQDPGLGLRLIYFSYDVKMKEKGDIPEGYSVSREKKERFSLILESASTNQTSMYLCASSLSSAGREAFFGQGTRLTVV.

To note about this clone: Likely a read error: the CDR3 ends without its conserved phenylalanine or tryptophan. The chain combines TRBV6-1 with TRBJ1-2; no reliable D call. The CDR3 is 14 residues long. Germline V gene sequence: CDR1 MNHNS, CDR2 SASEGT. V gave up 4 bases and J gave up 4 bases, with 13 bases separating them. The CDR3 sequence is CASSVVHGIYGYTS. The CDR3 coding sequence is TGTGCCAGCAGTGTAGTACACGGGATCTATGGCTACACCTCC.

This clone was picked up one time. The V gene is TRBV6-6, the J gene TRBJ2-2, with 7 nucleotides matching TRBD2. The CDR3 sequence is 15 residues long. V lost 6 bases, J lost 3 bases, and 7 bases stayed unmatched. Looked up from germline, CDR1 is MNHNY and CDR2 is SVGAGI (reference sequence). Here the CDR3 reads CASSTSSGYTGELFF. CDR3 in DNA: TGTGCCAGCAGCACCTCTAGCGGCTACACCGGGGAGCTGTTTTTT.

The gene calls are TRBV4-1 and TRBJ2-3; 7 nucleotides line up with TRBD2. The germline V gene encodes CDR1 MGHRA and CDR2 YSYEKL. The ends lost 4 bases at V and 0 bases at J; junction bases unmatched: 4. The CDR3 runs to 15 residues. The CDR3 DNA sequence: TGCGCCAGCAGCCCCCAGACTAGCAGCACAGATACGCAGTATTTT. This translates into CASSPQTSSTDTQYF.

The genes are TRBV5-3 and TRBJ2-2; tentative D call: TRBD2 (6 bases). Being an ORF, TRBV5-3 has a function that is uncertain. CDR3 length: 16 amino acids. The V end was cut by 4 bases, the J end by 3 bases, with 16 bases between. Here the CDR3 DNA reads TGTGCCAGAAGCGCCCGGAGGGAGAAAGACACCGGGGAGCTGTTTTTT. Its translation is CARSARREKDTGELFF.

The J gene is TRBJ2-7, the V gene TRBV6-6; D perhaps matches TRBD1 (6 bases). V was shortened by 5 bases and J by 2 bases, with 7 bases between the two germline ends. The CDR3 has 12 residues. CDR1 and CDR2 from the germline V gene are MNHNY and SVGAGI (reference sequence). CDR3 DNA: TGTGCCAGCAGTCCAGGGGCCTACGAGCAGTACTTC. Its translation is CASSPGAYEQYF.

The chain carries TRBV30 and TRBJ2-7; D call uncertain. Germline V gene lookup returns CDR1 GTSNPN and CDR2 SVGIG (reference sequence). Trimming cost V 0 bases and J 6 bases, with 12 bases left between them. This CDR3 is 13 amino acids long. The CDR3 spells CAWSVLMSSEQYF. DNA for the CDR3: TGTGCCTGGAGTGTATTGATGTCTTCCGAGCAGTACTTC.

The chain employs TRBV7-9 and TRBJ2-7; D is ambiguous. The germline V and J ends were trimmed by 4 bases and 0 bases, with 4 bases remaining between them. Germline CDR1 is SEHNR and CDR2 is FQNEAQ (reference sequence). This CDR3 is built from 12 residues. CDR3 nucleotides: TGTGCCAGCAGCTCCACCTCCTACGAGCAGTACTTC. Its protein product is CASSSTSYEQYF.